This T cell receptor (beta chain) appears in the sequencing data of a study of cytomegalovirus exposure and HLA in healthy donors. A word on this clone: Its target is unknown.

The CDR3 has 14 amino acids. Trimming cost V 0 bases and J 5 bases; bases outside gene matches: 4. Germline assignment: CDR1 MNHEY and CDR2 SVGAGI. The study, taken as a whole, reports: Further analysis was carried out later, and it showed several of the most significant clusters appearing linked to common viral pathogens. Information on immune exposure was restricted to one variable (CMV serostatus).

PCR primers comprised 60 Vbeta and 13 Jbeta primers. Clones were sequenced by immunoSEQ multiplex PCR, and TCRdb holds only the in-frame ones, with some missing. The sample yields 200,000 to 250,000 clones, more than 60% seen once. The sequence was obtained from a woman between 25 and 40 years old in good health and CMV-seronegative. The chain uses TRBV6-5 and TRBJ2-7; 7 bases are a match to TRBD1. Material: PBMCs. CDR3 in DNA: TGTGCCAGCAGTTACTCGAGGGGGCGGAACGAGCAGTACTTC. Amino acid sequence: CASSYSRGRNEQYF.